Listed here is a single T cell receptor (beta chain). Its antigen is unknown. The data stem from a study of type 1 regulatory T cells. In the study overall: This in vitro CD4 product, T-allo10, is enriched for Tr1 cells and alloantigen-specific.

TCRdb re-called the reads with MiXCR, one entry per CDR3 protein. In the table there are tens of thousands of distinct CDR3 sequences, approximately 60% of which are singletons. Study results and limitations: Compared with non-Tr1 cells, Tr1 cells showed a narrower TCR repertoire.

After removal of 3 bases from V and 1 base from J, the junction contained 3 bases not matched to a gene. Germline V gene sequence: CDR1 MNHEY, CDR2 SMNVEV (reference sequence). The CDR3 has 16 residues. This clonotype was obtained from a human donor in good health. This sequence joins TRBV27 and TRBJ2-1; 10 bases agree with TRBD2. Sequenced: cultured non-Tr1 T cells, either the whole culture or a sorted T cell fraction (not recorded which). The CDR3 DNA reads TGTGCCAGCAGTTTCTCAGCGGGAGGGTCCTACAATGAGCAGTTCTTC. Translation gives CASSFSAGGSYNEQFF.